The present TCR beta chain was sequenced within a study of T-cell memory formation after mild COVID-19. The CDR3 region is 19 residues in length, termini included. Study observations and caveats: Contracting CD4+ clones were located mainly in CM and EM, and CD8+ clones in EMRA. What remained unconfirmed was the SARS-CoV-2 specificity of second-wave clones peaking on day 37. From day 15 to 85, contracting clones were balanced between CD4 and CD8, whereas later expanders leaned toward CD4+. Pre-infection memory showed some responding clones, and this suggested that cross-reactive memory joined.

In TCRdb, the 5' RACE reads were re-called with MiXCR into one record per CDR3 protein. In the table there are some 300,000 distinct CDR3 sequences, 20% to 25% of which are singletons. Concerning this clonotype itself: Its specificity is not known. The limits of the CDR3 on the DNA are not certain, so only TCRdb's listed CDR3 is given.

Sequencing used PBMCs or a T cell subset sorted from them (not recorded which). The chain joins TRBV7-5 to TRBJ2-1; whether TRBD1, the table's D call, matches the DNA was not checked. TRBV7-5 is described as a pseudogene. The receptor was isolated from a young man who had mild COVID-19 (a few samples of this study predate the infection). Cell type and time point are not known. The CDR3 region is CISVPEAPGQGKTYNEQFF.